The next 24 T cell receptor beta chains were all read from a single sample in a study of early T cells in non-severe SARS-CoV-2 infection. TCRdb re-called the 5' RACE reads with MiXCR, one entry per CDR3 protein. Here the sample spans roughly 62,000 distinct CDR3 sequences, approximately 7.7% being singletons. The specimen sequenced was whole blood. All receptors come from an adult who was a healthcare worker with PCR-confirmed SARS-CoV-2 infection or an uninfected control (not recorded which).

This clonotype came up a few times. The rearrangement links TRBV19 to TRBJ2-3, with 8 bases lining up with TRBD1. The CDR3 has 15 residues. Germline trimming cut 7 bases from V and 4 bases from J; bases unmatched to any gene: 10. The germline V gene encodes CDR1 LNHDA and CDR2 SQIVND (reference sequence). CDR3 region: CASTRQGNMADTQYF. CDR3 in DNA: TGTGCCAGTACTAGACAGGGGAATATGGCAGATACGCAGTATTTT. Variable domain in full (rest from reference TRBV19 and TRBJ2-3): DGGITQSPKYLFRKEGQNVTLSCEQNLNHDAMYWYRQDPGQGLRLIYYSQIVNDFQKGDIAEGYSVSREKKESFPLTVTSAQKNPTAFYLCASTRQGNMADTQYFGPGTRLTVL.

The chain is built from TRBV3-1 and TRBJ2-2; TRBD2 might be the D (5 bases). The CDR3 totals 15 residues. V lost 4 bases and J 4 bases, leaving 13 bases between the germline ends. The germline CDR1 and CDR2 sequences are LGHDT and YNNKEL (reference sequence). In DNA, the CDR3 is TGTGCCAGCAGCCGGTTGTCGGGGAGCACCGGGGAGCTGTTTTTT. Translating gives CASSRLSGSTGELFF.

This clonotype was detected ten times or more. The chain uses TRBV6-5 and TRBJ2-6; D possibly uses TRBD1 or TRBD2 (6 bases each). There are 17 residues in the CDR3. Per germline, CDR1 MNHEY and CDR2 SVGAGI. V lost 7 bases, J lost 0 bases, and 16 bases lay in between. CDR3 DNA: TGTGCCAGCAAGGGGGGTTTGGGGCCCTCTGGGGCCAACGTCCTGACTTTC. It specifies CASKGGLGPSGANVLTF.

Turning to this clonotype: Given a much more abundant clone one base away, this may be a read error. The chain is built from TRBV27 and TRBJ2-5; D unresolved. The germline gives CDR1 MNHEY, CDR2 SMNVEV (reference sequence). CDR3 length: 13 residues. The CDR3 DNA is TGTGCCTGCAGTCGCGTGGTCACGGAGACCCAGTACTTC. Its protein product is CACSRVVTETQYF.

There are a few counts of this clonotype. J is TRBJ1-5 and V is TRBV19; possibly TRBD1 for D (6 bases). CDR3 size: 15 residues. The V gene's germline CDR1 is LNHDA and CDR2 SQIVND (reference sequence). Between the trimmed V and J ends, which lost 3 bases and 6 bases, there was a span of 15 bases. Here the CDR3 reads CASSMAQGELQPQHF. The CDR3, as DNA: TGTGCCAGTAGTATGGCACAGGGCGAGCTTCAGCCCCAGCATTTT.

The V and J genes are TRBV4-1 and TRBJ1-5, with D possibly TRBD1 on 6 matching bases. This CDR3 has 15 residues. With 5 bases removed from V and 3 bases from J, the gap between germline ends came to 14 bases. Germline V gene sequence: CDR1 MGHRA, CDR2 YSYEKL. The CDR3: CASSLGAGDNQPQHF. The CDR3 DNA follows: TGCGCCAGCAGCTTGGGGGCGGGAGACAATCAGCCCCAGCATTTT.

This rearrangement joins TRBV7-2 to TRBJ1-4; the D is unclear. Looked up from germline, CDR1 is SGHTA and CDR2 is FQGNSA. Trimming left V 5 bases short and J 7 bases short, with 14 bases between. This CDR3 has 14 amino acids. CDR3 loop: CASSGLPRGEKLFF. The CDR3 DNA sequence: TGTGCCAGCAGCGGACTCCCCCGGGGTGAAAAACTGTTTTTT.

The CDR3 region is CATNRDSGLLEKLFF. The CDR3 nucleotides are TGTGCCACCAACCGGGACAGCGGCCTTTTGGAAAAACTGTTTTTT. The chain is built from TRBV6-1 and TRBJ1-4; TRBD1 aligns across 7 bases. Germline CDR1 is MNHNS and CDR2 is SASEGT. V lost 10 bases, J lost 8 bases, and 16 bases stayed unmatched. CDR3 length equals 15 residues.

This clonotype was recorded at least ten times. The V and J genes are TRBV7-8 and TRBJ2-4, with a weak D call TRBD2 (6 bases). Germline assignment: CDR1 SGHVS and CDR2 FQNEAQ. Trimming stripped 5 bases from V and 8 bases from J, with 10 bases between. This CDR3 comprises 12 residues. The CDR3: CASSVPSDIQYF. In DNA, the CDR3 is TGTGCCAGCAGCGTCCCTAGCGACATTCAGTACTTC.

The V and J genes are TRBV28 and TRBJ1-2; no reliable D call. This CDR3 has 11 residues. Germline CDR1 and CDR2: MDHEN and SYDVKM. Trimming left V 10 bases short and J 3 bases short, with 9 bases between. The CDR3 sequence: CATRRDYGYTF. The CDR3 region has the DNA TGTGCCACACGGAGGGACTATGGCTACACCTTC.

This clonotype was detected only a few times. The gene calls are TRBV7-9 and TRBJ1-1, with D possibly matching TRBD1 (5 bases). CDR3 length: 14 residues. Germline assignment: CDR1 SEHNR and CDR2 FQNEAQ (reference sequence). The V end was cut by 6 bases, the J end by 1 base, with 12 bases between. The CDR3 loop reads CASRPRESNTEAFF. CDR3 in DNA: TGTGCCAGCAGGCCCAGGGAGTCGAACACTGAAGCTTTCTTT.

V is TRBV20-1 and J is TRBJ2-1; TRBD2 aligns across 10 bases. J was trimmed by 6 bases and V by 2 bases; bases with no gene match: 7. Germline CDR1 reads DFQATT; CDR2 reads SNEGSKA (reference sequence). The CDR3 is 15 amino acids. CDR3 nucleotides: TGCAGTGCTAGACACTCTAGCGGGAGCGGCAATGAGCAGTTCTTC. Protein sequence: CSARHSSGSGNEQFF.

In this sample, this clonotype turned up many times. V is TRBV12-3 or TRBV12-4 and J is TRBJ2-5, with D perhaps matching TRBD1 or TRBD2 (5 bases each). Trimming left V 10 bases short and J 7 bases short, with 13 bases between. This CDR3 comprises 11 residues. CDR3 in DNA: TGTGCCACCTCTCCTGGGGGGACCCAGTACTTC. It translates to CATSPGGTQYF.

V gene TRBV6-4 combines with J gene TRBJ2-1; TRBD2 matches 10 bases. V was clipped by 5 bases and J by 4 bases; unmatched bases: 5. The germline CDR1 and CDR2 sequences are MRHNA and SNTAGT. This CDR3 has 15 residues. CDR3 nucleotides: TGTGCCAGCAGTCACACTAGCGGGGAATACAATGAGCAGTTCTTC. This translates into CASSHTSGEYNEQFF.

The sample holds a few counts of this clonotype. The genes are TRBV28 and TRBJ1-6; no clear D. V was pared by 5 bases and J by 8 bases, with 13 bases between. Germline CDR1 MDHEN, CDR2 SYDVKM. The CDR3 runs to 14 residues. CDR3 residues: CASSPTRPYSPLHF. CDR3 coding DNA: TGTGCCAGCAGTCCCACCCGCCCTTATTCACCCCTCCACTTT.

The rearrangement uses TRBV9 and TRBJ2-2; 9 bases agree with TRBD2. V trimming: 2 bases; J trimming: 4 bases; junction bases outside the gene matches: 3. Germline lookup yields CDR1 SGDLS and CDR2 YYNGEE. This CDR3 has 15 residues. The CDR3: CASSVTSGPTGELFF. The CDR3 nucleotides read TGTGCCAGCAGCGTTACTAGCGGGCCCACCGGGGAGCTGTTTTTT.

In its sample, this clonotype was seen many times. V gene TRBV28 combines with J gene TRBJ1-1; 7 nucleotides line up with TRBD1. V trimming: 6 bases; J trimming: 6 bases; junction bases outside the gene matches: 16. This CDR3 comprises 16 residues. The germline V gene has CDR1 MDHEN and CDR2 SYDVKM. The CDR3 DNA sequence: TGTGCCAGCAGCCCCGCGGGGGTGGGGAGGGGGCCTGAAGCTTTCTTT. Translation gives CASSPAGVGRGPEAFF. Full variable domain (rest looked up from reference TRBV28 and TRBJ1-1): DVKVTQSSRYLVKRTGEKVFLECVQDMDHENMFWYRQDPGLGLRLIYFSYDVKMKEKGDIPEGYSVSREKKERFSLILESASTNQTSMYLCASSPAGVGRGPEAFFGQGTRLTVV.

This clonotype was detected only once. This may be a read error: a much more frequent sequence differs by one nucleotide. The chain links TRBV6-2 or TRBV6-3 to TRBJ2-7, with no clear D. V was pared by 4 bases and J by 6 bases, with 13 bases between. The CDR3 has 13 residues. Germline-derived CDR1 and CDR2 are MNHEY and SVGEGT. The CDR3 sequence: CASSSRRSGEQYF. DNA of the CDR3: TGTGCCAGCAGTTCTCGTAGGTCAGGCGAGCAGTACTTC.

This clonotype was seen only a few times. The chain couples TRBV12-3 or TRBV12-4 to TRBJ1-2; D is ambiguous. V dropped 8 bases and J dropped 4 bases, with 11 bases sitting between them. CDR3 length: 12 amino acids. DNA for the CDR3: TGTGCCAGCTCAAGCGGACCCTATGGCTACACCTTC. Its translation: CASSSGPYGYTF.

This chain joins TRBV5-8 and TRBJ2-3; D may match TRBD1 or TRBD2 (5 bases each). The CDR3 has 13 amino acids. The germline V and J ends were trimmed by 0 bases and 8 bases, with 10 bases remaining between them. CDR1 is SGHTS and CDR2 is YDEGEE in the germline V gene. CDR3 nucleotides: TGTGCCAGCAGCTTGGGGTACGGGACTACGCAGTATTTT. Its translation is CASSLGYGTTQYF.

This clonotype was seen at least ten times. The genes are TRBV2 and TRBJ1-5; 8 positions match TRBD1. In germline, CDR1 is SNHLY, CDR2 FYNNEI. The CDR3 has 15 amino acids. V gave up 3 bases and J gave up 3 bases; unmatched junction bases: 4. The DNA of the CDR3 is TGTGCCAGCAGTGACCGACAGGGGTACAATCAGCCCCAGCATTTT. Residues: CASSDRQGYNQPQHF.

Many counts were recorded for this clonotype. This chain connects TRBV10-3 to TRBJ2-3, with TRBD1 as a possible D gene (6 bases). Trimming took 0 bases from V and 3 from J, leaving 25 bases between them. This CDR3 is built from 20 residues. Per the germline V gene, CDR1 is ENHRY and CDR2 is SYGVKD. CDR3 protein: CAISESSVMTPLGGTDTQYF. In nucleotides, the CDR3 is TGTGCCATCAGTGAGTCGAGCGTAATGACACCTCTAGGGGGAACAGATACGCAGTATTTT.

The chain couples TRBV14 to TRBJ2-5; 9 nucleotides agree with TRBD2. Trimming cost V 2 bases and J 2 bases; bases outside gene matches: 3. The CDR3 runs 15 residues. CDR1 is SGHDN, CDR2 FVKESK, per germline. The CDR3 loop is CASSQRTSVQETQYF. The DNA of the CDR3 is TGTGCCAGCAGCCAACGGACTAGCGTGCAAGAGACCCAGTACTTC.

This clonotype was seen many times. The rearrangement uses TRBV11-2 and TRBJ2-1; 9 positions match TRBD1. J was trimmed by 9 bases and V by 3 bases; bases with no gene match: 9. The CDR3 runs to 15 residues. Germline lookup yields CDR1 SGHAT and CDR2 FQNNGV. This chain's CDR3 is CASSFGTGPSGEQFF. The DNA for the CDR3 is TGTGCCAGCAGCTTCGGGACAGGGCCTAGCGGTGAGCAGTTCTTC.